The 22 T cell receptor beta chains presented below share a single source sample, sequenced in a study of vaccination and CD4 T cells after COVID-19. Treatment here: approximately 10-day PBMC culture with coronavirus spike peptide pools or control peptides (ViraFEST assay). No antigens are known for them. Cultured CD4+ T cell DNA was sequenced using the Oncomine TCR Beta short-read assay. TCRdb itself ran the PCR reads through MiXCR, one entry per CDR3 protein. The top ten hold over 7.5% of the sample, which has some 12,000 distinct CDR3 sequences, under 60% seen once. Input material: CD4+ T cells from blood, cultured in vitro. The source of these receptors is a human donor who had recovered from COVID-19.

This clonotype was observed once. The chain combines TRBV29-1 with TRBJ2-5; no clear D. CDR1 SQVTM and CDR2 ANQGSEA come from the germline V gene. The CDR3 has 12 amino acids. The V end lost 6 bases, the J end lost 5 bases, and 13 bases lay between the germline ends. Here the CDR3 DNA reads TGCAGCGTCCCATCGCTTAGGGAGACCCAGTACTTC. Translation: CSVPSLRETQYF.

This rearrangement joins TRBV6-2 or TRBV6-3 to TRBJ1-1; D unresolved. There are 11 residues in the CDR3. Germline CDR1 MNHEY, CDR2 SVGEGT. The V and J ends lost 7 bases and 1 base respectively, with 4 bases between them. CDR3: CASIKNTEAFF. As DNA, the CDR3 is TGTGCCAGCATTAAGAACACTGAAGCTTTCTTT.

The rearrangement uses TRBV5-6 and TRBJ2-5, with D possibly matching TRBD1 (5 bases). The V and J ends lost 1 base and 4 bases respectively, with 5 bases between them. This CDR3 is 12 amino acids long. The germline gives CDR1 SGHDT, CDR2 YYEEEE. The CDR3 DNA follows: TGTGCCAGCAGCTTGAGGGGAGAGACCCAGTACTTC. Translating it yields CASSLRGETQYF. Variable domain in full (rest from reference TRBV5-6 and TRBJ2-5): DAGVTQSPTHLIKTRGQQVTLRCSPKSGHDTVSWYQQALGQGPQFIFQYYEEEERQRGNFPDRFSGHQFPNYSSELNVNALLLGDSALYLCASSLRGETQYFGPGTRLLVL.

The V gene is TRBV6-5, the J gene TRBJ2-5, with D unclear. The germline V and J ends were trimmed by 1 base and 4 bases, with 7 bases remaining between them. Per the germline V gene, CDR1 is MNHEY and CDR2 is SVGAGI. This CDR3 has 13 residues. The CDR3 here is CASSYFGVETQYF. CDR3 in DNA: TGTGCCAGCAGTTACTTTGGGGTAGAGACCCAGTACTTC.

This chain uses TRBV6-1 with TRBJ1-5; D possibly corresponds to TRBD1 (5 bases). The CDR3 consists of 16 residues. The germline V gene has CDR1 MNHNS and CDR2 SASEGT. Trimming stripped 5 bases from V and 6 bases from J, with 20 bases between. CDR3 amino acids: CASSLIRDGGSQPQHF. CDR3 DNA sequence: TGTGCCAGCAGTCTAATCCGGGACGGCGGTAGTCAGCCCCAGCATTTT.

As for this clonotype: At one end, the junction sequence differs from germline, possibly due to a read error. V usage is TRBV6-9 and J usage is TRBJ2-7; tentatively, D is TRBD2 (5 bases). Germline V lookup: CDR1 MNHGY, CDR2 SVAAGI. This CDR3 has 15 residues. DNA for the CDR3: TGTGCCAGCTGTTATGAGGGTAGCGTGCCCTACGAGCAGTACTTC. Protein product: CASCYEGSVPYEQYF.

This clonotype appeared a single time. The V and J genes are TRBV24-1 and TRBJ2-4; D is possibly TRBD1 (8 bases). The CDR3 is 14 amino acids. V shed 10 bases and J shed 7 bases, with 19 bases lying between them. Germline V gene lookup returns CDR1 KGHDR and CDR2 SFDVKD. The CDR3 sequence is CATSGGGTGNIQYF. The DNA of the CDR3 is TGTGCCACGTCAGGGGGAGGGACAGGTAACATTCAGTACTTC.

There are a few counts of this clonotype. V usage is TRBV7-6 and J usage is TRBJ2-2, with 10 bases that match TRBD2. Losses at the gene ends were 5 bases for V and 3 bases for J; bases not matched to a gene: 6. Germline CDR1 SGHVS, CDR2 FNYEAQ. The length of the CDR3 is 16 residues. CDR3 nucleotide sequence: TGTGCCAGCAGCCCTAGCGGGAGTGGAGACACCGGGGAGCTGTTTTTT. Translation: CASSPSGSGDTGELFF.

The chain uses TRBV15 and TRBJ2-7; D call uncertain. The length of the CDR3 is 13 residues. CDR1 LNHNV and CDR2 YYDKDF come from the germline V gene (reference sequence). Trimming stripped 2 bases from V and 6 bases from J, with 11 bases between. This CDR3 reads CATSRWVVGEQYF. The CDR3 DNA is TGTGCCACCAGCAGATGGGTCGTGGGCGAGCAGTACTTC.

In this sample, this clonotype turned up a few times. J is TRBJ1-1 and V is TRBV10-2; D gene ambiguous. The CDR3 contains 14 residues. Germline V gene sequence: CDR1 WSHSY, CDR2 SAAADI. Trimming removed 3 bases from V and 2 bases from J, with 10 bases in between. The CDR3 spells CASSERYSNTEAFF. The CDR3 DNA follows: TGCGCCAGCAGTGAACGGTACTCAAACACTGAAGCTTTCTTT.

This rearrangement joins TRBV2 to TRBJ2-5; no reliable D call. The CDR3 is made up of 13 amino acids. Germline values: CDR1 SNHLY, CDR2 FYNNEI. The V end was cut by 6 bases, the J end by 4 bases, with 12 bases between. CDR3 in amino acids: CASSGWRAETQYF. CDR3 coding DNA: TGTGCCAGCAGCGGGTGGAGAGCAGAGACCCAGTACTTC.

The V call is TRBV6-5, the J call TRBJ1-4; D call uncertain. Germline loops: CDR1 MNHEY, CDR2 SVGAGI. V was trimmed by 2 bases and J by 5 bases, leaving 12 bases between them. The CDR3 extends over 15 amino acids. CDR3 DNA: TGTGCCAGCAGTTACCGGGCAGCAGTCAATGAAAAACTGTTTTTT. This gives the protein CASSYRAAVNEKLFF.

This clonotype counts as medium-sized. The chain employs TRBV12-3 or TRBV12-4 and TRBJ2-7; TRBD1 aligns across 8 bases. The CDR3 spans 13 residues. V lost 6 bases to trimming and J lost 2 bases; unmatched junction nucleotides: 3. CDR3 DNA: TGTGCCAGCAGCAGACAGGGGACCTACGAGCAGTACTTC. Its protein is CASSRQGTYEQYF.

This sequence joins TRBV6-2 or TRBV6-3 and TRBJ1-5; the D is unclear. The V and J ends lost 9 bases and 0 bases respectively, with 12 bases between them. The CDR3 contains 14 residues. Germline CDR1 and CDR2: MNHEY and SVGEGT. Written as DNA, the CDR3 is TGTGCCAGTAAACGGCCTTATAGCAATCAGCCCCAGCATTTT. Encoded protein: CASKRPYSNQPQHF.

The chain couples TRBV30 to TRBJ2-6; D is perhaps TRBD1 (5 bases). The germline V and J ends were trimmed by 1 base and 1 base, with 11 bases remaining between them. This CDR3 is built from 16 residues. Germline values: CDR1 GTSNPN, CDR2 SVGIG (reference sequence). The CDR3 is CAWSASRVSGANVLTF. Here the CDR3 DNA reads TGTGCCTGGAGTGCGAGCAGGGTGTCTGGGGCCAACGTCCTGACTTTC.

This sequence joins TRBV4-3 and TRBJ2-2; D could derive from TRBD1 or TRBD2 (5 bases each). Trimming removed 0 bases from V and 7 bases from J, with 6 bases in between. The CDR3 has 13 amino acids. Germline lookup yields CDR1 LGHNA and CDR2 YSLEER. As DNA, the CDR3 is TGCGCCAGCAGCCAAGATGGGGGCGGGGAGCTGTTTTTT. Its translation: CASSQDGGGELFF.

The chain combines TRBV6-1 with TRBJ2-7; D gene unclear. The CDR3 is 13 amino acids. V gave up 7 bases and J gave up 3 bases, with 13 bases separating them. Germline lookup yields CDR1 MNHNS and CDR2 SASEGT. The CDR3 DNA sequence: TGTGCCAGCACCCTACTGGCCGGCTACGAGCAGTACTTC. It is translated as CASTLLAGYEQYF.

V and J are TRBV12-3 or TRBV12-4 and TRBJ1-5, with D perhaps matching TRBD1 (5 bases). Trimming shortened V by 7 bases and J by 4 bases, and 20 bases separated the two germline ends. The CDR3 consists of 16 residues. CDR3 in amino acids: CASKSGEGTQNQPQHF. The CDR3 DNA is TGTGCCAGCAAAAGTGGTGAGGGGACCCAAAATCAGCCCCAGCATTTT.

The V and J genes are TRBV2 and TRBJ1-4, with D possibly being TRBD1 (6 bases). V was cut by 6 bases and J by 7 bases, with 15 bases left in between. The CDR3 runs to 14 residues. Germline CDR1 is SNHLY and CDR2 is FYNNEI. CDR3 residues: CASRAPGDSEKLFF. The CDR3, as DNA: TGTGCCAGCAGGGCCCCAGGGGATAGTGAAAAACTGTTTTTT.

The rearrangement joins TRBV7-6 to TRBJ2-7; 7 nucleotides line up with TRBD1. Trimming cost V 5 bases and J 6 bases; bases outside gene matches: 10. Germline V CDR1 and CDR2: SGHVS, FNYEAQ. The CDR3 spans 14 residues. CDR3 amino acids: CASSVQGTHGEQYF. DNA of the CDR3: TGTGCCAGCAGCGTACAGGGGACCCATGGCGAGCAGTACTTC.

This clonotype was picked up a small number of times. CDR3 residues: CATSRDIAEQFF. The CDR3, as DNA: TGTGCCACCAGCAGAGATATTGCCGAGCAGTTCTTC. The genes are TRBV15 and TRBJ2-1; D gene uncertain. Germline CDR1 LNHNV, CDR2 YYDKDF (reference sequence). CDR3 length: 12 residues. Trimming pared 0 bases from V and 10 bases from J, leaving 7 bases between.

V gene TRBV7-3 combines with J gene TRBJ2-6, with D possibly called TRBD1 or TRBD2 (6 bases each). Germline values: CDR1 SGHTA, CDR2 FQGTGA. The ends were cut back, 2 bases at V and 4 bases at J, with 12 bases in the middle. The CDR3 runs to 16 residues. For the CDR3, the DNA is TGTGCCAGCAGCTTAGGAGGGGGGACAGGGGCCAACGTCCTGACTTTC. Its translation: CASSLGGGTGANVLTF.